This T cell receptor beta chain stems from a study of T cells expressing NK-cell markers. Study background: According to the study, TCR beta repertoires originated from sorted CD3+CD56+NKG2C+, CD3+CD56+NKG2C- and CD3+CD56-NKG2C+ T cells.

Per the germline V gene, CDR1 is SGHKS and CDR2 is YYEKEE (reference sequence). The CDR3 sequence is 14 residues long. TCRdb processed the 5' RACE reads again and assigns one entry to each CDR3 protein, with no DNA. The sample's table shows around 550,000 distinct CDR3 sequences. The receptor's source is a man aged 18 to 30 in good health. Sequences were obtained from blood T cells: a sorted CD56 or NKG2C T cell subset, CD4+ or CD8+ T cells, or bulk PBMC T cells (not recorded which). The V and J genes are TRBV5-5 and TRBJ2-7; with no DNA, the TCRdb D assignment of TRBD2 cannot be verified. The chain's CDR3 is CASSPSGEAYEQYF.